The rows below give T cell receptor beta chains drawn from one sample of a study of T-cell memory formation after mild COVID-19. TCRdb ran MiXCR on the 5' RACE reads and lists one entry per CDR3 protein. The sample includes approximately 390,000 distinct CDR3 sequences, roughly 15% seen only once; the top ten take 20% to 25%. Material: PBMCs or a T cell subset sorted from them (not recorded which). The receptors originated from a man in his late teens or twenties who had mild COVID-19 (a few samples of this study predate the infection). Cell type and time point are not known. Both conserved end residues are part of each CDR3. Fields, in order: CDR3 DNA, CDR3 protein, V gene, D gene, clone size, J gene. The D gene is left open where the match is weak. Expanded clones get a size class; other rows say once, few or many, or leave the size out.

CDR3nt: TGTGCCAGCAGTGAAGCGCGCCCGGGACTAGCGGATCCCAACACCGGGGAGCTGTTTTTT
CDR3aa: CASSEARPGLADPNTGELFF
v_gene: TRBV2
d_gene: TRBD2
abundance: NA
j_gene: TRBJ2-2

CDR3nt: TGTGCCAGCTCACTCGGGGCCGGAGGGAACACTGAAGCTTTCTTT
CDR3aa: CASSLGAGGNTEAFF
v_gene: TRBV18
d_gene: NA
abundance: few
j_gene: TRBJ1-1

CDR3nt: TGTGCCAGCAGCTTAGGTCGGGGGGCCCAGGCCAAAAACATTCAGTACTTC
CDR3aa: CASSLGRGAQAKNIQYF
v_gene: TRBV7-2
d_gene: NA
abundance: NA
j_gene: TRBJ2-4

CDR3nt: TGTGCCATCAGTGAGTCGACTGGCGCAGCCTACGAGCAGTACTTC
CDR3aa: CAISESTGAAYEQYF
v_gene: TRBV10-3
d_gene: NA
abundance: NA
j_gene: TRBJ2-7

CDR3nt: TGTGCCAGCAGTCGACAGCCTCGGGGTGGCTACACCTTC
CDR3aa: CASSRQPRGGYTF
v_gene: TRBV7-9
d_gene: NA
abundance: few
j_gene: TRBJ1-2

CDR3nt: TGTGCCAGCAGCCAAGAGGATACGCAGTATTTT
CDR3aa: CASSQEDTQYF
v_gene: TRBV4-2
d_gene: NA
abundance: NA
j_gene: TRBJ2-3

CDR3nt: TGTGCCAGCAGTTTGGCACAGGGGCGCACAGATACGCAGTATTTT
CDR3aa: CASSLAQGRTDTQYF
v_gene: TRBV12-3/TRBV12-4
d_gene: TRBD1
abundance: few
j_gene: TRBJ2-3

CDR3nt: TGCAGTGTAAGGACCACGCCCACAGATACGCAGTATTTT
CDR3aa: CSVRTTPTDTQYF
v_gene: TRBV20-1
d_gene: NA
abundance: NA
j_gene: TRBJ2-3

CDR3nt: TGTGCCAGCAGCTTAGAGGTCGGGCAGAACTATGGCTACACCTTC
CDR3aa: CASSLEVGQNYGYTF
v_gene: TRBV7-9
d_gene: NA
abundance: few
j_gene: TRBJ1-2

CDR3nt: TGTGCCAGCAGTTTACTGAGCAATCAGCCCCAGCATTTT
CDR3aa: CASSLLSNQPQHF
v_gene: TRBV12-3/TRBV12-4
d_gene: NA
abundance: many
j_gene: TRBJ1-5

CDR3nt: TGTGCCAGCAGATTACTAGCGGGGGTGTTGGGCACAGATACGCAGTATTTT
CDR3aa: CASRLLAGVLGTDTQYF
v_gene: TRBV11-2
d_gene: TRBD2
abundance: NA
j_gene: TRBJ2-3

CDR3nt: TGTGCCAGCAGTGATGGGACAGACACCGGGGAGCTGTTTTTT
CDR3aa: CASSDGTDTGELFF
v_gene: TRBV6-4
d_gene: TRBD1
abundance: many
j_gene: TRBJ2-2

CDR3nt: TGTGCCAGCAGCCCGTTAGAGAACTATGGCTACACCTTC
CDR3aa: CASSPLENYGYTF
v_gene: TRBV11-2
d_gene: NA
abundance: NA
j_gene: TRBJ1-2

CDR3nt: TGTGCCAGCAGCTTAAGTCCTCAGGGCGACGCTTTCTTT
CDR3aa: CASSLSPQGDAFF
v_gene: TRBV7-3
d_gene: NA
abundance: NA
j_gene: TRBJ1-1

CDR3nt: TGTGCCAGCAGTTTAGTAGGTTCTCACCCGAACACTGAAGCTTTCTTT
CDR3aa: CASSLVGSHPNTEAFF
v_gene: TRBV27
d_gene: NA
abundance: few
j_gene: TRBJ1-1

CDR3nt: TGCAGTGCTAGAGTGACAGGTGGCATTGAGACCCAGTACTTC
CDR3aa: CSARVTGGIETQYF
v_gene: TRBV20-1
d_gene: NA
abundance: once
j_gene: TRBJ2-5